This T cell receptor beta chain was captured by sequencing in a study of patients and donors after allogeneic stem cell transplantation. TCRdb re-called the RT-PCR reads through MiXCR, storing one row per CDR3 protein. The table shows about a million distinct CDR3 sequences, with over 15% occurring only once. Unmatched junction bases numbered 4, after V lost 5 bases and J lost 4 bases. The CDR3 loop spans 13 amino acids. Germline-derived CDR1 and CDR2 are SGHTA and FQGNSA. Ten or more counts support this clonotype. The J gene is TRBJ2-7, the V gene TRBV7-2; 8 nucleotides line up with TRBD1. This receptor was identified in a human donor who was either an allogeneic HSCT recipient or a stem cell or donor lymphocyte infusion donor (not recorded which). It is not recorded whose cells these are; they may come from a transplant donor. Sequenced: blood, either unsorted or a sorted T cell fraction (not recorded which). The CDR3 protein is CASSPGGAYEQYF. In DNA, the CDR3 is TGTGCCAGCAGCCCAGGGGGCGCTTACGAGCAGTACTTC.